The rows below give T cell receptor beta chains drawn from one sample of a study of glioma-infiltrating T cells. TCRdb re-called the multiplex PCR reads with MiXCR, one entry per CDR3 protein. This table holds approximately 110,000 distinct CDR3 sequences, roughly 20% found once. Sequenced input: glioma tissue, nonneoplastic brain tissue, or PBMCs (not recorded which). The receptors come from a human donor with low-grade glioma or glioblastoma, undergoing nonglioma brain surgery, or in good health (not recorded which). CDR3s include the opening cysteine and the closing phenylalanine or tryptophan. The order of the fields is V gene, J gene, CDR3 length, clone size, D gene, CDR3 DNA, CDR3 protein. D genes are given only for firm matches. Size is omitted from some rows. Given values are once, few, many or a class for expanded clones.

>TRBV5-6|TRBJ1-1|20|.|.
TGTGCCAGCAGCTTGGCCGGTGTGTACCTGCCCAGGAGAAGGAACACTGAAGCTTTCTTT
CASSLAGVYLPRRRNTEAFF
>TRBV29-1|TRBJ2-7|13|few|TRBD2
TGCAGCGTTGTAACTAGCGGGACCGGCGAGCAGTACTTC
CSVVTSGTGEQYF
>TRBV18|TRBJ2-1|15|many|.
TGTGCCAGCTCACCCCGGGACGTAACGTACAATGAGCAGTTCTTC
CASSPRDVTYNEQFF
>TRBV4-2|TRBJ1-1|15|.|TRBD1
TGTGCCAGCAGCCGACGAGAGACAGGGGACACTGAAGCTTTCTTT
CASSRRETGDTEAFF
>TRBV27|TRBJ2-7|14|many|TRBD1
TGTGCCAGCAGTGTCGACAGGGGACGACGCGAGCAGTACTTC
CASSVDRGRREQYF
>TRBV7-9|TRBJ1-1|10|many|.
TGTGCCAGCAGCTTAGCTGAAGCTTTCTTT
CASSLAEAFF
>TRBV7-7|TRBJ2-1|15|many|.
TGTGCTAGCAGCTTAGGCCTAGCAAGGTCCAATGAGCAGTTCTTC
CASSLGLARSNEQFF
>TRBV4-3|TRBJ2-7|14|many|.
TGCGCCAGCAGCCAAGATTACGGAACCTACGAGCAGTACTTC
CASSQDYGTYEQYF
>TRBV4-3|TRBJ1-1|14|many|.
TGCGCCAGCAGCCAAGATCAGAGGGGCCCTGAAGCTTTCTTT
CASSQDQRGPEAFF
>TRBV5-1|TRBJ1-2|14|.|TRBD1
TGCGCCAGCAGCTTGTCTGCCCAGGGGGATGGCTACACCTTC
CASSLSAQGDGYTF
>TRBV10-3|TRBJ1-5|17|many|TRBD1
TGTGCCATCAGTGAGTCCACAGGGGGCCGTAGCAATCAGCCCCAGCATTTT
CAISESTGGRSNQPQHF
>TRBV5-5|TRBJ1-4|18|few|.
TGTGCCAGCAGCTTGAGATTCTGGGGAGGTGAGACTAATGAAAAACTGTTTTTT
CASSLRFWGGETNEKLFF
>TRBV19|TRBJ1-2|12|.|TRBD1
TGTGCCAGTAGGACAGGGAACCATGGCTACACCTTC
CASRTGNHGYTF
>TRBV5-5|TRBJ2-6|15|.|.
TGTGCCAGCAGCCCCGATCCTCGCTGGGCCAACGTCCTGACTTTC
CASSPDPRWANVLTF
>TRBV3-1|TRBJ1-5|12|many|.
TGTGCCAGCAGCCAAGGGGGGCAGCCCCAGCATTTT
CASSQGGQPQHF
>TRBV6-1|TRBJ2-5|13|many|TRBD1
TGTGCCAGCAGAGCTACAGGGGACGAGACCCAGTACTTC
CASRATGDETQYF
>TRBV6-1|TRBJ1-2|12|many|TRBD1
TGTGCCAGCTGGGGACAGAACTATGGCTACACCTTC
CASWGQNYGYTF
>TRBV2|TRBJ2-5|15|many|TRBD1
TGTGCCAGCAGTGAAATACAGGGGAACCAAGAGACCCAGTACTTC
CASSEIQGNQETQYF
>TRBV30|TRBJ2-5|13|few|.
TGTGCCTGGACGGCTAGCGTACAAGAGACCCAGTACTTC
CAWTASVQETQYF
>TRBV18|TRBJ2-3|16|.|TRBD2
TGTGCCAGCTCACCGCTGACTAGCGGGAGACCCGATACGCAGTATTTT
CASSPLTSGRPDTQYF
>TRBV11-2|TRBJ2-1|13|many|.
TGTGCCAGCAGCTTATCACGGGCCAATGAGCAGTTCTTC
CASSLSRANEQFF
>TRBV6-1|TRBJ2-2|14|many|.
TGTGCCAGCCGTTCCGACGGGAACACCGGGGAGCTGTTTTTT
CASRSDGNTGELFF
>TRBV28|TRBJ2-3|15|many|.
TGTGCCAGCAGTTTCCCAGTCCGGGGGACAGATACGCAGTATTTT
CASSFPVRGTDTQYF
>TRBV6-6|TRBJ2-7|17|many|.
TGTGCCAGCAGTTACTCGATCCGGGACTCTAGGCCCTACGAGCAGTACTTC
CASSYSIRDSRPYEQYF
>TRBV2|TRBJ2-2|15|.|TRBD1
TGTGCCAGCAGTGAAGCGGGACAGTACATCGGGGAGCTGTTTTTT
CASSEAGQYIGELFF
>TRBV7-7|TRBJ1-3|23|many|.
TGTGCTAGCAGCTTCCAGTTTTGGGGCATGGACAGCCTAGTTTCAAGCTCTGGAAACACCATATATTTT
CASSFQFWGMDSLVSSSGNTIYF
>TRBV5-1|TRBJ2-7|16|.|TRBD2
TGCGCCAGCAGCTTGGGGGGCAGCGGGGCCTTCTACGAGCAGTACTTC
CASSLGGSGAFYEQYF
>TRBV19|TRBJ2-7|15|few|.
TGTGCCAGTAGTATAGAACGACGGCGGACCTACGAGCAGTACTTC
CASSIERRRTYEQYF
>TRBV4-1|TRBJ2-3|15|.|.
TGCGCCAGCAGCCAAGTCCGGGCTATCACAGATACGCAGTATTTT
CASSQVRAITDTQYF